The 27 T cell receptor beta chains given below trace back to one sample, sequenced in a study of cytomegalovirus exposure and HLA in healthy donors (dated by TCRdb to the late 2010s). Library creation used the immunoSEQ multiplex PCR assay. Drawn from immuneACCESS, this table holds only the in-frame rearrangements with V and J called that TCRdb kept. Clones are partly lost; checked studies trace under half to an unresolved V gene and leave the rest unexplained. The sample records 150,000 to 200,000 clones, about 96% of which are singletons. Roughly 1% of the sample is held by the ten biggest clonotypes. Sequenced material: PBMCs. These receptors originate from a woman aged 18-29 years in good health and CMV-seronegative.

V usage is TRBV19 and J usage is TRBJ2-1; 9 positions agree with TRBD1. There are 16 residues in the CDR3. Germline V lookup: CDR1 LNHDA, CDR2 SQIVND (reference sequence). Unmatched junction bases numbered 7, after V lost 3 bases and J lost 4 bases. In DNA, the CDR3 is TGTGCCAGTAGTATGGCGGGACAGGGATGGTACAATGAGCAGTTCTTC. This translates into CASSMAGQGWYNEQFF.

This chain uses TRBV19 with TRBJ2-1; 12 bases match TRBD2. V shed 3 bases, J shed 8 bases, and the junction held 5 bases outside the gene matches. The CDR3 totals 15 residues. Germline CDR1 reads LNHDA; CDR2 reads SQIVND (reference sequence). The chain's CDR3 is CASSIPSGGEDEQFF. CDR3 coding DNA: TGTGCCAGTAGTATTCCTAGCGGGGGGGAAGATGAGCAGTTCTTC.

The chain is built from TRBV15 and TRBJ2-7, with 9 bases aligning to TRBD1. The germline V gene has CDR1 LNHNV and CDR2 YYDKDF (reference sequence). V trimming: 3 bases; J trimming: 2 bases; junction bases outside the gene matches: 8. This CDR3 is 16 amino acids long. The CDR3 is CATSRYRGQGPYEQYF. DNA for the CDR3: TGTGCCACCAGCAGGTACAGGGGGCAAGGCCCCTACGAGCAGTACTTC.

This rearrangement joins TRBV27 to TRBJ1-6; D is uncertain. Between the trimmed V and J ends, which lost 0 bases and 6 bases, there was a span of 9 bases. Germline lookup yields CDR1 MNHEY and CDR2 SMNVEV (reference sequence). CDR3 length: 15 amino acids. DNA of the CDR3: TGTGCCAGCAGTTTATCGAGGGCAGTTAATTCACCCCTCCACTTT. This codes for CASSLSRAVNSPLHF.

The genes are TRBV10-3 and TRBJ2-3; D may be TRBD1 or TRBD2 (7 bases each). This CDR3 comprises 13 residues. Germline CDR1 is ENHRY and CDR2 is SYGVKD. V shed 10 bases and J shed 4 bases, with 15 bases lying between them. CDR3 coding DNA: TGTGCCACCAGGGGGGGGCAGTCAGATACGCAGTATTTT. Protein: CATRGGQSDTQYF.

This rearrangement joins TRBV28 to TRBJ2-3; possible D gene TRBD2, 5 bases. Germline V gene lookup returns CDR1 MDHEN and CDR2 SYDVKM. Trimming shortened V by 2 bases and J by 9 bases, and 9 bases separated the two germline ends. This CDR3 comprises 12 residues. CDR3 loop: CASSLNPGTQYF. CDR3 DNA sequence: TGTGCCAGCAGTTTAAACCCGGGAACGCAGTATTTT.

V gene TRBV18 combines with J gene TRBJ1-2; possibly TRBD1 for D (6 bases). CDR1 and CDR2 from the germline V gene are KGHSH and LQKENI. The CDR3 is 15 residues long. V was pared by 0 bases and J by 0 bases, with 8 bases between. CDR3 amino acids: CASSPPQGPNYGYTF. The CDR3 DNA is TGTGCCAGCTCACCACCGCAGGGGCCTAACTATGGCTACACCTTC.

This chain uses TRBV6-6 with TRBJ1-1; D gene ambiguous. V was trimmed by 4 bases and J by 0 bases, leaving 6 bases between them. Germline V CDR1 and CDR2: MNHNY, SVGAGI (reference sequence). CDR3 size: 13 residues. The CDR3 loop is CASSFLLNTEAFF. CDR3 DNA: TGTGCCAGCAGTTTTCTCCTGAACACTGAAGCTTTCTTT.

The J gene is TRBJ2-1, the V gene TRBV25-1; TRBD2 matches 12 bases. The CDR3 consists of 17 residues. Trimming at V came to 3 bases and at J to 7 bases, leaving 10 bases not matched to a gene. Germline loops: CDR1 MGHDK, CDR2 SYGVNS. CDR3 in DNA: TGTGCCAGCAGTGATACGTCTAGCGGGGGGGCAAGGAATGAGCAGTTCTTC. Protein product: CASSDTSSGGARNEQFF.

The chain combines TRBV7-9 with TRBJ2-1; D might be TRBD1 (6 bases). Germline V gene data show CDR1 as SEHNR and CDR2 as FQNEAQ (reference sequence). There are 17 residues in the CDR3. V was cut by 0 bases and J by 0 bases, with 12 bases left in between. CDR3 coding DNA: TGTGCCAGCAGCTTAGCTGGGACACGGAGCTCCTACAATGAGCAGTTCTTC. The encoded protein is CASSLAGTRSSYNEQFF.

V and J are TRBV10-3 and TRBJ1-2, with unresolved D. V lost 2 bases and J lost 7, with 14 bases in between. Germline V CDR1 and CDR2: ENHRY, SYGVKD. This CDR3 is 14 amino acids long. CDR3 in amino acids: CAISEGRAKIGYTF. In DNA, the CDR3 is TGTGCCATCAGTGAGGGGAGGGCCAAGATTGGCTACACCTTC.

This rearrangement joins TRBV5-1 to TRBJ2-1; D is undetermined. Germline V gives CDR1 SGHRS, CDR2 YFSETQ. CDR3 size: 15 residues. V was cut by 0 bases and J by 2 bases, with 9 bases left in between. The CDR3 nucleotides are TGCGCCAGCAGCTTGGCCCCAGTCACCTACAATGAGCAGTTCTTC. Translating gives CASSLAPVTYNEQFF.

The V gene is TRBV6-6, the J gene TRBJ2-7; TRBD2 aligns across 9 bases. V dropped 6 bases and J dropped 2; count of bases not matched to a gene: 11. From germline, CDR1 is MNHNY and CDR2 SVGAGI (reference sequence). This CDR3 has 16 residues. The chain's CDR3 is CASSNGLAGTTYEQYF. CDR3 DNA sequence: TGTGCCAGCAGCAACGGCCTAGCGGGGACTACCTACGAGCAGTACTTC.

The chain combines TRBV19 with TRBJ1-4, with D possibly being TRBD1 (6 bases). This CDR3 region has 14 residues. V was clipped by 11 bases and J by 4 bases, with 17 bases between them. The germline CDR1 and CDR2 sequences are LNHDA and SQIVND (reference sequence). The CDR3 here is CASYLRGFNEKLFF. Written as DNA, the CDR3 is TGTGCCTCTTACCTGAGGGGGTTTAATGAAAAACTGTTTTTT.

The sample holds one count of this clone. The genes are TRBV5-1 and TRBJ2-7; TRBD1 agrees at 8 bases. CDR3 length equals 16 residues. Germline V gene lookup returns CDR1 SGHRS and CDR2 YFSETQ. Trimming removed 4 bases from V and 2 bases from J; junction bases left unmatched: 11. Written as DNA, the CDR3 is TGCGCCAGCAGCGTGAGCTCCGGGACAGGTCCCTACGAGCAGTACTTC. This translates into CASSVSSGTGPYEQYF.

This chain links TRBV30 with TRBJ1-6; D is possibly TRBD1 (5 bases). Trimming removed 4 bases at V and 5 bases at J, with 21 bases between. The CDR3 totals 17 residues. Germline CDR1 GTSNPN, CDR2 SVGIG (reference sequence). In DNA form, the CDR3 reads TGTGCCTGGATAGTAAGGGGAGGAAGTATCCATAATTCACCCCTCCACTTT. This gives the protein CAWIVRGGSIHNSPLHF.

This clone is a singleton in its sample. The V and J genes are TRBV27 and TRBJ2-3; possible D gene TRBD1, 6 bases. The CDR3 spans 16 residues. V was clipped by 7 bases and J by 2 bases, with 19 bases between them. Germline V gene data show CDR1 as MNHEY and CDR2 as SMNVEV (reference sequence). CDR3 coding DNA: TGTGCCAGCAAATCGTTGGGGGCCATAGTCACAGATACGCAGTATTTT. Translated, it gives CASKSLGAIVTDTQYF.

The CDR3 protein is CATRPRGARTDTQYF. CDR3 nucleotide sequence: TGTGCCACCCGACCGCGGGGGGCTCGCACAGATACGCAGTATTTT. The V call is TRBV2, the J call TRBJ2-3; 8 positions agree with TRBD2. With 10 bases clipped from V and 1 base from J, the junction kept 10 bases outside the gene matches. Per germline, CDR1 SNHLY and CDR2 FYNNEI. The CDR3 consists of 15 residues.

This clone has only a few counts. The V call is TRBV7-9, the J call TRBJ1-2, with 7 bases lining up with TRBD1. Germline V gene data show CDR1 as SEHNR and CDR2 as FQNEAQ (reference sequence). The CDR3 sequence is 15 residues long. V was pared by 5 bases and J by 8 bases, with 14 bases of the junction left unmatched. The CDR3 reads CASSASGTDSGGYTF. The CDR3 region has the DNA TGTGCCAGCAGCGCATCCGGGACAGACTCCGGGGGCTACACCTTC.

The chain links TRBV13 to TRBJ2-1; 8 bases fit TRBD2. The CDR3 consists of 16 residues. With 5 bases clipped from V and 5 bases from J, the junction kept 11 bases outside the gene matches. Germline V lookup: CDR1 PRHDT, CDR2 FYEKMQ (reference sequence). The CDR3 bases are TGTGCCAGCAGCCCCCGGGGACTAGGAAAGGACAATGAGCAGTTCTTC. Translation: CASSPRGLGKDNEQFF.

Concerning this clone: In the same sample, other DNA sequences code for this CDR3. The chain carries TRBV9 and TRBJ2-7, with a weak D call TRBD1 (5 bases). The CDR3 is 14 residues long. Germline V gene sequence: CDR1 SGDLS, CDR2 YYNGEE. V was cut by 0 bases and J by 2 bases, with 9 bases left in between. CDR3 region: CASSVGQGTYEQYF. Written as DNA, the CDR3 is TGTGCCAGCAGCGTAGGTCAGGGTACCTACGAGCAGTACTTC.

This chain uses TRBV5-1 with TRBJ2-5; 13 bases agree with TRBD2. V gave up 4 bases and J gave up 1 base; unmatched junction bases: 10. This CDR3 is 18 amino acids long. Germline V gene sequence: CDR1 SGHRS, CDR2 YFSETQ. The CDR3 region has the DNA TGCGCCAGCAGCCCAAGACTAGCGGGGGGCCCAATCCAAGAGACCCAGTACTTC. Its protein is CASSPRLAGGPIQETQYF.

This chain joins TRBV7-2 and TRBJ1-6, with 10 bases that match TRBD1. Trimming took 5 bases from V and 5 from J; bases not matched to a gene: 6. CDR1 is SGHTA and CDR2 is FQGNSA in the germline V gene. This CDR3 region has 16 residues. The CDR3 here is CASSRQGAKNNSPLHF. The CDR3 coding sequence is TGTGCCAGCAGCCGACAGGGGGCTAAAAATAATTCACCCCTCCACTTT.

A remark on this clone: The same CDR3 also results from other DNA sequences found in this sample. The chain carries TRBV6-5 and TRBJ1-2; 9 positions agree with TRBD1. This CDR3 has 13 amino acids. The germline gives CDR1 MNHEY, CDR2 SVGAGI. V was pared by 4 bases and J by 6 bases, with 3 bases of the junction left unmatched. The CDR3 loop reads CASSSGQGNGYTF. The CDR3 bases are TGTGCCAGCAGTTCGGGACAGGGTAATGGCTACACCTTC.

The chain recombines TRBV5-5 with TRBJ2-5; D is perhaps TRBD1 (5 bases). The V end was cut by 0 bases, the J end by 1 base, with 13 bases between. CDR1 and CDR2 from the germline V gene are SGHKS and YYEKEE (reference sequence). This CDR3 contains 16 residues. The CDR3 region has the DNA TGTGCCAGCAGCTTGGGGGCTGGGGCTATCCAAGAGACCCAGTACTTC. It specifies CASSLGAGAIQETQYF.

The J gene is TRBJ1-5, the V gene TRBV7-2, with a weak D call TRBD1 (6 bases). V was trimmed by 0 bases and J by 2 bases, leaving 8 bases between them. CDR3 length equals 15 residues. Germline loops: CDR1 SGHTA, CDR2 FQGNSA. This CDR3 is CASSLASGGNQPQHF. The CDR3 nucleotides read TGTGCCAGCAGCTTAGCGTCAGGGGGCAATCAGCCCCAGCATTTT.

The CDR3 here is CASSPAPGNDEQYF. DNA of the CDR3: TGCGCCAGCAGCCCTGCTCCCGGTAACGACGAGCAGTACTTC. The chain joins TRBV5-1 to TRBJ2-7, with D unresolved. Trimming cost V 4 bases and J 5 bases, with 16 bases left between them. The V gene's germline CDR1 is SGHRS and CDR2 YFSETQ. This CDR3 has 14 amino acids.